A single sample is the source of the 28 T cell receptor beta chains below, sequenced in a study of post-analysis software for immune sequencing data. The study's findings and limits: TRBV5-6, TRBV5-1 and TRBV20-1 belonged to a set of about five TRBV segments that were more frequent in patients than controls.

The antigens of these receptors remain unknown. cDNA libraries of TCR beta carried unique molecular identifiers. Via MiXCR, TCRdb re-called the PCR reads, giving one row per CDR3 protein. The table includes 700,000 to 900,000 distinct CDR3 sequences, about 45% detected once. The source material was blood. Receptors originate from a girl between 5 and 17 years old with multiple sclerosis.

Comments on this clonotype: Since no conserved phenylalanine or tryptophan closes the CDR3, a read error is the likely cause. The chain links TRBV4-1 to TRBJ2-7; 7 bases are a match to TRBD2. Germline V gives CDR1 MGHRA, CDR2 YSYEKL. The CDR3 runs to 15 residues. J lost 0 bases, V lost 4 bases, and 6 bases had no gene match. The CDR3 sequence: CASSPGGGNSYEQYC. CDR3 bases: TGCGCCAGCAGCCCTGGGGGGGGGAACTCCTACGAGCAGTACTGC.

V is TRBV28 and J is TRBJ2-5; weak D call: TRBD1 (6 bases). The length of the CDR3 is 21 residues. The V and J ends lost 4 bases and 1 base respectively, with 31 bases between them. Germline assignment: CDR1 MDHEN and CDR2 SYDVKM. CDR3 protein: CASSSPPTGSGTPFSQETQYF. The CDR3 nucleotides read TGTGCCAGCAGTTCGCCACCCACAGGGAGTGGGACCCCATTCTCCCAAGAGACCCAGTACTTC.

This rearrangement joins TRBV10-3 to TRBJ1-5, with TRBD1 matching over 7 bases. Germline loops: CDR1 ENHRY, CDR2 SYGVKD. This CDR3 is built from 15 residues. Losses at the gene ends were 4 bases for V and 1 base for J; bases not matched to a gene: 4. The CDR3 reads CAISGQGISNQPQHF. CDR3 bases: TGTGCCATCAGTGGACAGGGAATAAGCAATCAGCCCCAGCATTTT.

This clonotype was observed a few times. The CDR3 loop is CASSYFGGGVPYEQYF. For the CDR3, the DNA is TGTGCCAGCAGTTATTTCGGCGGGGGGGTCCCCTACGAGCAGTACTTC. The gene calls are TRBV6-6 and TRBJ2-4; 9 bases fit TRBD2. Judging by the DNA end, TRBJ2-7 fits better; the J call may be wrong. Germline-derived CDR1 and CDR2 are MNHNY and SVGAGI (reference sequence). This CDR3 is built from 16 residues.

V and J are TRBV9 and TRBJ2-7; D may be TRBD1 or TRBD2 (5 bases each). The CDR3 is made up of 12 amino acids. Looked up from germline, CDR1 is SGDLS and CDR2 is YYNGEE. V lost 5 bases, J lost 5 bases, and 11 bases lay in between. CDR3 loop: CASSVMGDEQYF. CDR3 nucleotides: TGTGCCAGCAGTGTCATGGGGGACGAGCAGTACTTC. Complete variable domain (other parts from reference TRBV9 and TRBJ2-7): DSGVTQTPKHLITATGQRVTLRCSPRSGDLSVYWYQQSLDQGLQFLIQYYNGEERAKGNILERFSAQQFPDLHSELNLSSLELGDSALYFCASSVMGDEQYFGPGTRLTVT.

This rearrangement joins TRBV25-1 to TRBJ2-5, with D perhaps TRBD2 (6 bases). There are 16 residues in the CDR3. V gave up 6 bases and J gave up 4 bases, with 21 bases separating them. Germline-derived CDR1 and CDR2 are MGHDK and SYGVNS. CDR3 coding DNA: TGTGCCAGCAGGGGGCCTGCGGAGGGCCTGGGAGAGACCCAGTACTTC. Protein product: CASRGPAEGLGETQYF.

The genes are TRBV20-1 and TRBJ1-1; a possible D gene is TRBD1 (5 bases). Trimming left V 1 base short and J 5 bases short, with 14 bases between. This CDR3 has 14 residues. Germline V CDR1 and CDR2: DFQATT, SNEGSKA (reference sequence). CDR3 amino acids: CSARAPQGFTEAFF. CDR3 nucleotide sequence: TGCAGTGCTAGAGCTCCGCAGGGATTTACTGAAGCTTTCTTT.

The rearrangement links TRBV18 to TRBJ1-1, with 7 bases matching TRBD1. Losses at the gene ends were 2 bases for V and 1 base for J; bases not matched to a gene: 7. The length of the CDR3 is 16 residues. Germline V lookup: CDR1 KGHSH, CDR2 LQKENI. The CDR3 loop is CASSPGTAPGNTEAFF. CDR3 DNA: TGTGCCAGCTCACCAGGGACAGCCCCAGGGAACACTGAAGCTTTCTTT.

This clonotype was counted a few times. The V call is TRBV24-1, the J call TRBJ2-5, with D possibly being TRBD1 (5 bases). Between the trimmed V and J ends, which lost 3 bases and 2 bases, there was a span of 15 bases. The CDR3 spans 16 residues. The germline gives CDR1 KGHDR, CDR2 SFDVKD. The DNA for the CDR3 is TGTGCCACCAGTGATCCGACGGATTGGACACAAGAGACCCAGTACTTC. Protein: CATSDPTDWTQETQYF.

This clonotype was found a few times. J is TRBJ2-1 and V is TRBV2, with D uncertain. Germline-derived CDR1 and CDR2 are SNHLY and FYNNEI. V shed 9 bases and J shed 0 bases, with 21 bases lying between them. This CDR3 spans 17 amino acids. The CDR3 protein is CARRGPIIFHSYNEQFF. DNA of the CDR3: TGTGCCAGGCGAGGCCCTATTATTTTCCACTCCTACAATGAGCAGTTCTTC.

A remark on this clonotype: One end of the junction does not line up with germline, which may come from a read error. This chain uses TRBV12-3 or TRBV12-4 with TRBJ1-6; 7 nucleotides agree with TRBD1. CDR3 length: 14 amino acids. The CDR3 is CASSRGTDNSPLHF. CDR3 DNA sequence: TGTGCCAGCAGCCGCGGGACAGATAATTCACCTCTCCACTTT.

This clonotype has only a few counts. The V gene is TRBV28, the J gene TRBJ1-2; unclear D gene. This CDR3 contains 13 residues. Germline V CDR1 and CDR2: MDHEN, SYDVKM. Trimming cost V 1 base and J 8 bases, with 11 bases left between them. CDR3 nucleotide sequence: TGTGCCAGCAGTTTATCCACCTATGACGGCTACACCTTC. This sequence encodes CASSLSTYDGYTF.

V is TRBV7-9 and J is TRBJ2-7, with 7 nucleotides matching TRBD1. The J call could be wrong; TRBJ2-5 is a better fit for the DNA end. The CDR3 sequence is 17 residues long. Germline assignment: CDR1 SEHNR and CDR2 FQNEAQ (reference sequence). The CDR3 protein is CASSPLKGAGPVRTQYF. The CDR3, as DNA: TGTGCCAGCAGCCCACTCAAGGGGGCCGGTCCAGTAAGGACCCAGTACTTC.

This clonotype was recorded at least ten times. The CDR3 protein is CASSFQNQPQHF. The CDR3, as DNA: TGTGCCAGCAGCTTCCAAAATCAGCCCCAGCATTTT. V and J are TRBV7-2 and TRBJ1-5, with D unresolved. The CDR3 has 12 residues. V was clipped by 3 bases and J by 4 bases, with 4 bases between them. CDR1 and CDR2 (germline): SGHTA, FQGNSA. The variable domain in full, completed from reference TRBV7-2 and TRBJ1-5, reads GAGVSQSPSNKVTEKGKDVELRCDPISGHTALYWYRQSLGQGLEFLIYFQGNSAPDKSGLPSDRFSAERTGGSVSTLTIQRTQQEDSAVYLCASSFQNQPQHFGDGTRLSIL.

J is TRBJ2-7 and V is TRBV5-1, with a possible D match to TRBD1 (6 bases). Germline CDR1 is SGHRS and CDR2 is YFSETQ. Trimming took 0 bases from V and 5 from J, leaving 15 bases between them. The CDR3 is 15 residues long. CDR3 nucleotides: TGCGCCAGCAGCTTGGTAGGGGGAGCGGCGAACGAGCAGTACTTC. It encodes CASSLVGGAANEQYF. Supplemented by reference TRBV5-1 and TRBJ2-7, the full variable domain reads KAGVTQTPRYLIKTRGQQVTLSCSPISGHRSVSWYQQTPGQGLQFLFEYFSETQRNKGNFPGRFSGRQFSNSRSEMNVSTLELGDSALYLCASSLVGGAANEQYFGPGTRLTVT.

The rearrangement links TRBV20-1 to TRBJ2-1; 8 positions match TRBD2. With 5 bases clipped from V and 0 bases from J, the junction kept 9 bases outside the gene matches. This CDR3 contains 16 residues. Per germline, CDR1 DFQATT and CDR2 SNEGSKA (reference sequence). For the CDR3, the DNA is TGCAGTGCTTCCCGATGGGCGGGGGGCTCCTACAATGAGCAGTTCTTC. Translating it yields CSASRWAGGSYNEQFF.

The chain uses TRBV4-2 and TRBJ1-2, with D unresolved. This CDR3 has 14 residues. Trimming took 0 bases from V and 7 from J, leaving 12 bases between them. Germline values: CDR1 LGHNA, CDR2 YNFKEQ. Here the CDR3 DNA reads TGTGCCAGCAGCCAAGATAGGGCGAACGCTGGCTACACCTTC. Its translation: CASSQDRANAGYTF.

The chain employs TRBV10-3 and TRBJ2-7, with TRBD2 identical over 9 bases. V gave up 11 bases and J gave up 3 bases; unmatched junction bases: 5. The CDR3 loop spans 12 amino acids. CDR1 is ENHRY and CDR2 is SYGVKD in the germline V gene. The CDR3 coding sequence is TGTGCCGTAAGACTAGCGGACTACGAGCAGTACTTC. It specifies CAVRLADYEQYF.

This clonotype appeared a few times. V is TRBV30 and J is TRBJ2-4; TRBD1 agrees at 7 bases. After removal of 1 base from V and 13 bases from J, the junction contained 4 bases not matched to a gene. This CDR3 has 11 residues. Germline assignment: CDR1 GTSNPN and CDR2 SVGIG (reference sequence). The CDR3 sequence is CAWSEGAEQYF. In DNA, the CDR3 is TGTGCCTGGAGTGAGGGGGCGGAGCAGTACTTC.

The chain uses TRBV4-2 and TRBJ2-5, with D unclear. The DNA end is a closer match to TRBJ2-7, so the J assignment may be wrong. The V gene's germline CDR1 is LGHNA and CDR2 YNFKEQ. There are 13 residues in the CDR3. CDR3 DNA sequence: TGTGCCAGCAGCCAAGATGGCACCAACGAGCAGTACTTC. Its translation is CASSQDGTNEQYF.

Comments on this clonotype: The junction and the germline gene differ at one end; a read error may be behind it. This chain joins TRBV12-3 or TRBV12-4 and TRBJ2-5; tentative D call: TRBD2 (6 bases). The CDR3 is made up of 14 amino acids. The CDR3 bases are TGTACCAGCAGTTTAATGGCAGGAGGGGAGACCCAGTACTTC. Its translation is CTSSLMAGGETQYF.

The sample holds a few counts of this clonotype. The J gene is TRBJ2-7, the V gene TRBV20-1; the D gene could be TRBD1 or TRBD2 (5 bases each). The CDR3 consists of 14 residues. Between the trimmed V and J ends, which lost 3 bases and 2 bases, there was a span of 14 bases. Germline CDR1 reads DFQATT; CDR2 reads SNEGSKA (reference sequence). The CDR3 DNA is TGCAGTGCTAGCCCTTTCGGGGACCCCTACGAGCAGTACTTC. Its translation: CSASPFGDPYEQYF.

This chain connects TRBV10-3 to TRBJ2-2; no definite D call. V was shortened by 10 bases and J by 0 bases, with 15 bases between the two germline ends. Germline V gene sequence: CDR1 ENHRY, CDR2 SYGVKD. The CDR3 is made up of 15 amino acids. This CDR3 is CATCEGEANTGELFF. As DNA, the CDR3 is TGTGCCACCTGCGAAGGAGAGGCGAACACCGGGGAGCTGTTTTTT.

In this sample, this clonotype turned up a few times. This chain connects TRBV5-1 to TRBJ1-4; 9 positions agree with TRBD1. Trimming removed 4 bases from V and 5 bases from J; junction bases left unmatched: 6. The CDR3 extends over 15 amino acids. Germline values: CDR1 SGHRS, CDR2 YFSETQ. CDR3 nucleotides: TGCGCCAGCAGCCTAAGCGGGACAGGGAATGAAAAACTGTTTTTT. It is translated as CASSLSGTGNEKLFF.

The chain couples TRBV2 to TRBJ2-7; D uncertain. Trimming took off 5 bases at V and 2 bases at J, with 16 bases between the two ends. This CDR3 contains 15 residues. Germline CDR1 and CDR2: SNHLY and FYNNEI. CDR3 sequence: CASSSAWPSPYEQYF. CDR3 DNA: TGTGCCAGCAGTTCGGCGTGGCCCTCCCCCTACGAGCAGTACTTC.

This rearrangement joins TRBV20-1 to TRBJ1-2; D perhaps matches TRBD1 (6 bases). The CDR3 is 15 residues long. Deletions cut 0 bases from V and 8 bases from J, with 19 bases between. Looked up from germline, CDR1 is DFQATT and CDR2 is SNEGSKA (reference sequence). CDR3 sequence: CSAREGQPGGYGYTF. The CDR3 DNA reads TGCAGTGCTAGAGAGGGGCAGCCTGGGGGCTACGGCTACACCTTC.

The CDR3 is CASSKTGGLYTEAFF. The CDR3 bases are TGTGCCAGCAGCAAGACAGGGGGACTCTACACTGAAGCTTTCTTT. The chain couples TRBV12-3 or TRBV12-4 to TRBJ1-1; the match to TRBD1 covers 9 bases. This CDR3 is 15 amino acids long. V lost 6 bases and J lost 3; bases outside the gene matches: 8.

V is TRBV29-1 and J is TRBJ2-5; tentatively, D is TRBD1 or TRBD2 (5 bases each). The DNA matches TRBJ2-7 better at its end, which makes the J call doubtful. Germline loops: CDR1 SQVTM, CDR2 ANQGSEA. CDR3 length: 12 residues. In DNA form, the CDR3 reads TGCAGCGTTGAGGGGACCTACTACGAGCAGTACTTC. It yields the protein CSVEGTYYEQYF.